The next 17 T cell receptor beta chains were all read from a single sample in a study of blood T cell repertoires in COVID-19. Generated by immunoSEQ multiplex PCR, the TCRdb table keeps only in-frame clones and is missing some. The sample includes 190,000 or so clones, 70% to 90% of them seen just once. Sequencing was done on a sample of PBMCs or T cells enriched from blood (not recorded which). All receptors come from a man aged 35 to 55 who had recovered from COVID-19.

The chain is built from TRBV19 and TRBJ2-1; 7 nucleotides agree with TRBD1. CDR1 and CDR2 (germline): LNHDA, SQIVND (reference sequence). V shed 7 bases, J shed 0 bases, and the junction held 12 bases outside the gene matches. CDR3 length: 17 residues. CDR3 DNA sequence: TGTGCCAGTACAAATGTAGGGGGACAGCCCTCCTACAATGAGCAGTTCTTC. Its protein product is CASTNVGGQPSYNEQFF.

The chain has TRBV30 and TRBJ1-6; perhaps TRBD1 as D (5 bases). The CDR3 runs to 16 residues. Germline V gene lookup returns CDR1 GTSNPN and CDR2 SVGIG (reference sequence). Trimming shortened V by 5 bases and J by 0 bases, and 14 bases separated the two germline ends. The CDR3 bases are TGTGCCTGGGGTAAACAGGATAGCTCCTATAATTCACCCCTCCACTTT. This translates into CAWGKQDSSYNSPLHF.

This rearrangement joins TRBV30 to TRBJ2-1; TRBD2 matches 11 bases. CDR1 is GTSNPN and CDR2 is SVGIG in the germline V gene (reference sequence). This CDR3 comprises 15 residues. The trim removed 2 bases at V and 3 bases at J, leaving 3 bases unmatched. CDR3 sequence reads: CAWSSGLAVYNEQFF. The CDR3 region has the DNA TGTGCCTGGAGTTCGGGACTAGCGGTCTACAATGAGCAGTTCTTC.

This chain connects TRBV15 to TRBJ1-1; 10 bases match TRBD1. Germline V gene data show CDR1 as LNHNV and CDR2 as YYDKDF (reference sequence). Trimming took 3 bases from V and 10 from J; bases not matched to a gene: 5. The CDR3 consists of 13 residues. CDR3 region: CATSRDRGGRAFF. DNA for the CDR3: TGTGCCACCAGCAGGGACAGGGGGGGGAGAGCTTTCTTT.

This chain links TRBV9 with TRBJ1-5; the D gene is possibly TRBD1 (6 bases). The CDR3 is made up of 16 amino acids. Looked up from germline, CDR1 is SGDLS and CDR2 is YYNGEE. V was pared by 0 bases and J by 4 bases, with 14 bases between. Here the CDR3 DNA reads TGTGCCAGCAGCGTAGGGGCCGGGACAACTAATCAGCCCCAGCATTTT. As protein: CASSVGAGTTNQPQHF.

The J gene is TRBJ2-7, the V gene TRBV5-1; 9 nucleotides line up with TRBD2. The CDR3 covers 16 residues. V shed 1 base and J 4 bases; nucleotides not matched to a gene: 9. Germline V gives CDR1 SGHRS, CDR2 YFSETQ. In nucleotides, the CDR3 is TGCGCCAGCAGCTTGCTAGCGGGATTAAGTACATACGAGCAGTACTTC. Protein product: CASSLLAGLSTYEQYF. Drawing the rest from reference TRBV5-1 and TRBJ2-7, the complete variable domain is KAGVTQTPRYLIKTRGQQVTLSCSPISGHRSVSWYQQTPGQGLQFLFEYFSETQRNKGNFPGRFSGRQFSNSRSEMNVSTLELGDSALYLCASSLLAGLSTYEQYFGPGTRLTVT.

CDR3 region: CASSMFRDRAAPQHF. The CDR3 DNA sequence: TGTGCCAGCAGCATGTTCCGGGACAGGGCTGCGCCCCAGCATTTT. The chain couples TRBV21-1 to TRBJ1-5; TRBD1, as called in the table, went unchecked against the DNA. TRBV21-1 is shown as a pseudogene. The CDR3 spans 15 residues.

This clone was detected a few times. This rearrangement joins TRBV9 to TRBJ2-7; D is unclear. The CDR3 sequence is 14 residues long. Between the trimmed V and J ends, which lost 4 bases and 1 base, there was a span of 12 bases. The germline gives CDR1 SGDLS, CDR2 YYNGEE. CDR3 nucleotides: TGTGCCAGCAGCTCCGTGGCAGGATCCTACGAGCAGTACTTC. It yields the protein CASSSVAGSYEQYF. Full variable domain (outside the CDR3, taken from reference TRBV9 and TRBJ2-7): DSGVTQTPKHLITATGQRVTLRCSPRSGDLSVYWYQQSLDQGLQFLIQYYNGEERAKGNILERFSAQQFPDLHSELNLSSLELGDSALYFCASSSVAGSYEQYFGPGTRLTVT.

The chain carries TRBV24-1 and TRBJ1-2; 10 bases map to TRBD1. After removal of 7 bases from V and 5 bases from J, the junction contained 6 bases not matched to a gene. This CDR3 is built from 14 residues. The germline V gene has CDR1 KGHDR and CDR2 SFDVKD. The CDR3 here is CATRGQGILYGYTF. The CDR3 region has the DNA TGTGCCACCAGGGGACAGGGGATCCTTTATGGCTACACCTTC.

CDR3 protein: CASSVAGQALVDTQYF. The CDR3 DNA reads as TGTGCCAGCAGCGTGGCGGGACAGGCGTTGGTGGATACGCAGTATTTT. J is TRBJ2-3 and V is TRBV9; TRBD1 matches at 8 bases. Germline CDR1 reads SGDLS; CDR2 reads YYNGEE. Trimming took 2 bases from V and 6 from J; bases not matched to a gene: 11. The CDR3 is 16 residues long.

The J gene is TRBJ2-4, the V gene TRBV27; TRBD2 agrees at 8 bases. The CDR3 totals 17 residues. Germline-derived CDR1 and CDR2 are MNHEY and SMNVEV (reference sequence). Losses at the gene ends were 5 bases for V and 3 bases for J; bases not matched to a gene: 12. This CDR3 reads CASSPRLSGENKNIQYF. The CDR3 region has the DNA TGTGCCAGCAGTCCCCGCCTTAGCGGGGAGAACAAAAACATTCAGTACTTC.

V gene TRBV14 combines with J gene TRBJ1-2; D is perhaps TRBD1 (6 bases). The CDR3 consists of 14 residues. The V and J ends lost 5 bases and 7 bases respectively, with 17 bases between them. CDR1 and CDR2 from the germline V gene are SGHDN and FVKESK. As DNA, the CDR3 is TGTGCCAGCAGCGAGTACAGGGATCAGGGTGGCTACACCTTC. Protein sequence: CASSEYRDQGGYTF.

V is TRBV2 and J is TRBJ2-5; maybe TRBD2 (6 bases). Germline V lookup: CDR1 SNHLY, CDR2 FYNNEI. This CDR3 spans 13 amino acids. V was cut by 6 bases and J by 5 bases, with 13 bases left in between. This CDR3 reads CASSFTSRETQYF. DNA for the CDR3: TGTGCCAGCAGCTTCACTAGCAGGGAGACCCAGTACTTC.

This clone appeared a single time. Other DNA sequences of this sample code for an identical CDR3. The V gene is TRBV12-3 or TRBV12-4, the J gene TRBJ1-1; D is undetermined. The CDR3 length is 11 residues. Trimming shortened V by 3 bases and J by 7 bases, and 6 bases separated the two germline ends. CDR3 nucleotide sequence: TGTGCCAGCAGTTTGCGGGGTGAAGCTTTCTTT. Encoded protein: CASSLRGEAFF.

The V and J genes are TRBV11-2 and TRBJ2-1; 7 nucleotides line up with TRBD2. V was clipped by 8 bases and J by 2 bases; unmatched bases: 6. Germline CDR1 is SGHAT and CDR2 is FQNNGV. The length of the CDR3 is 14 residues. This CDR3 reads CASQLGGTYNEQFF. As DNA, the CDR3 is TGTGCCAGCCAGCTCGGGGGGACCTACAATGAGCAGTTCTTC.

This clone appeared once. CDR3 protein: CASSTIGTGYQPQHF. The CDR3 DNA sequence: TGTGCCAGCAGTACAATCGGGACAGGGTATCAGCCCCAGCATTTT. This chain joins TRBV28 and TRBJ1-5; 9 nucleotides agree with TRBD1. The CDR3 consists of 15 residues. Trimming cost V 5 bases and J 5 bases; bases outside gene matches: 7. CDR1 and CDR2 (germline): MDHEN, SYDVKM.

A note on this clone: The same CDR3 is also encoded by other DNA sequences in this sample. The chain links TRBV5-1 to TRBJ1-1; TRBD1 aligns across 10 bases. V lost 0 bases to trimming and J lost 5 bases; unmatched junction nucleotides: 4. Germline lookup yields CDR1 SGHRS and CDR2 YFSETQ. The CDR3 contains 15 residues. CDR3 in DNA: TGCGCCAGCAGCTTGGCCGGGACAGGGGTAACTGAAGCTTTCTTT. It encodes CASSLAGTGVTEAFF.